Presented here are 21 T cell receptor beta chains from one specimen sequenced in a study of shared clonotypes between healthy human individuals. Assay: immunoSEQ multiplex PCR; the TCRdb copy retains only in-frame clones and omits some. The data show some 680,000 clones, roughly 72% seen once. The sample comprised memory CD4+ T cells sorted from blood. The subset denotes: CD45RA-negative fraction. Receptor source: a woman in her twenties or thirties in good health.

CDR3 sequence reads: CASSLNREPLHF. CDR3 in DNA: TGCGCCAGCAGCTTGAACAGGGAGCCCCTCCACTTT. This chain joins TRBV5-1 and TRBJ1-6; D is possibly TRBD1 (6 bases). Germline values: CDR1 SGHRS, CDR2 YFSETQ. Trimming shortened V by 1 base and J by 13 bases, and 9 bases separated the two germline ends. The CDR3 has 12 amino acids.

This clone was detected only a few times. This may arise from a read error, as a much more abundant clone is one base away. The chain joins TRBV5-1 to TRBJ1-2; D is possibly TRBD1 (5 bases). Trimming left V 4 bases short and J 4 bases short, with 14 bases between. The germline V gene encodes CDR1 SGHRS and CDR2 YFSETQ. There are 14 residues in the CDR3. In DNA, the CDR3 is TGCGCCAGCAGCCCCGGGACGGAGACCTATGGCTACACCTTC. Protein sequence: CASSPGTETYGYTF.

The chain carries TRBV6-5 and TRBJ2-7; the D gene is possibly TRBD2 (5 bases). The CDR3 loop spans 15 amino acids. V gave up 2 bases and J gave up 3 bases, with 14 bases separating them. The germline CDR1 and CDR2 sequences are MNHEY and SVGAGI. The CDR3 DNA follows: TGTGCCAGCAGTTACGGGTGGGCTAGCCTCTACGAGCAGTACTTC. It codes for CASSYGWASLYEQYF.

J is TRBJ2-1 and V is TRBV19; 12 bases align to TRBD2. The CDR3 extends over 16 amino acids. Germline trimming cut 7 bases from V and 1 base from J; bases unmatched to any gene: 5. Germline-derived CDR1 and CDR2 are LNHDA and SQIVND (reference sequence). The CDR3 coding sequence is TGTGCCAGTACCGGACTAGCGGGAACGTCCTACAATGAGCAGTTCTTC. Amino acid sequence: CASTGLAGTSYNEQFF.

The J gene is TRBJ1-4, the V gene TRBV14; D unclear. The V and J ends lost 5 bases and 5 bases respectively, with 6 bases between them. Germline CDR1 reads SGHDN; CDR2 reads FVKESK. The CDR3 is 12 residues long. CDR3 nucleotides: TGTGCCAGCAGCAAGCTCAATGAAAAACTGTTTTTT. This encodes CASSKLNEKLFF.

A remark on this clone: The sample contains more than one DNA sequence encoding this CDR3. The chain uses TRBV25-1 and TRBJ2-1, with TRBD2 matching over 10 bases. CDR1 and CDR2 from the germline V gene are MGHDK and SYGVNS. Trimming cost V 2 bases and J 7 bases; bases outside gene matches: 8. The CDR3 extends over 16 amino acids. In DNA form, the CDR3 reads TGTGCCAGCAGTGAAAGAAGCGGGAGGGCCCGGAATGAGCAGTTCTTC. This gives the protein CASSERSGRARNEQFF.

The genes are TRBV18 and TRBJ2-5; 7 nucleotides line up with TRBD2. The trim removed 2 bases at V and 2 bases at J, leaving 5 bases unmatched. Looked up from germline, CDR1 is KGHSH and CDR2 is LQKENI. This CDR3 contains 15 residues. CDR3 sequence (DNA): TGTGCCAGCTCACCAGGAGGACTAGTACAAGAGACCCAGTACTTC. It translates to CASSPGGLVQETQYF.

This clone was seen repeatedly, ten times or more. The chain employs TRBV5-4 and TRBJ2-6; 8 bases match TRBD2. V trimming: 3 bases; J trimming: 4 bases; junction bases outside the gene matches: 9. This CDR3 has 17 residues. Looked up from germline, CDR1 is SGHNT and CDR2 is YYREEE (reference sequence). Here the CDR3 DNA reads TGTGCCAGCAGCTCGGGACCGGGAGGGCTGGGGGCCAACGTCCTGACTTTC. Translated: CASSSGPGGLGANVLTF.

Many counts were recorded for this clone. The V and J genes are TRBV10-3 and TRBJ1-5, with D perhaps TRBD1 (5 bases). The CDR3 is 13 amino acids. Germline CDR1 reads ENHRY; CDR2 reads SYGVKD. V dropped 2 bases and J dropped 5 bases, with 7 bases sitting between them. Written as DNA, the CDR3 is TGTGCCATCAGTGAGGGGGGGGATCAGCCCCAGCATTTT. Its protein product is CAISEGGDQPQHF.

This clone turned up a few times. The chain is built from TRBV6-5 and TRBJ2-7; 9 nucleotides line up with TRBD1. This CDR3 is 13 amino acids long. Germline CDR1 reads MNHEY; CDR2 reads SVGAGI. The J segment lost 3 bases and the V segment lost 5 bases, leaving 2 bases of the junction unmatched. The CDR3 DNA reads TGTGCCAGCAGTCCGACAGGGGGCTACGAGCAGTACTTC. As protein: CASSPTGGYEQYF.

This clone was counted between two and nine times. The rearrangement joins TRBV20-1 to TRBJ2-7; 8 nucleotides line up with TRBD1. Germline lookup yields CDR1 DFQATT and CDR2 SNEGSKA (reference sequence). The CDR3 contains 11 residues. The CDR3, as DNA: TGCAGGGGGGCACAGGGGGACGAGCAGTACTTC. This gives the protein CRGAQGDEQYF.

The genes are TRBV28 and TRBJ2-1, with 9 bases that match TRBD2. CDR1 is MDHEN, CDR2 SYDVKM, per germline. The CDR3 extends over 15 amino acids. V gave up 8 bases and J gave up 5 bases; unmatched junction bases: 10. CDR3 amino acids: CASGTSGLNNNEQFF. DNA for the CDR3: TGTGCCAGCGGCACTAGCGGGTTGAATAACAATGAGCAGTTCTTC.

This chain connects TRBV25-1 to TRBJ2-1, with 7 bases identical to TRBD2. The V and J ends lost 4 bases and 4 bases, in that order; junction bases with no gene match: 7. The CDR3 spans 15 residues. From germline, CDR1 is MGHDK and CDR2 SYGVNS. The CDR3 region is CASSGGRESYNEQFF. The DNA of the CDR3 is TGTGCCAGCAGTGGCGGGCGGGAGTCGTACAATGAGCAGTTCTTC.

Comment on this clone: The sample carries other DNA sequences with the same CDR3. The chain combines TRBV28 with TRBJ2-7; D not certain. Germline CDR1 reads MDHEN; CDR2 reads SYDVKM. CDR3 length: 15 amino acids. Trimming cost V 3 bases and J 0 bases, with 12 bases left between them. The CDR3 protein is CASSFGRLSSYEQYF. As DNA, the CDR3 is TGTGCCAGCAGTTTCGGGCGCCTTAGCTCCTACGAGCAGTACTTC.

The rearrangement joins TRBV20-1 to TRBJ1-3; D unresolved. The CDR3 spans 11 residues. Looked up from germline, CDR1 is DFQATT and CDR2 is SNEGSKA (reference sequence). Deletions cut 3 bases from V and 7 bases from J, with 7 bases between. The CDR3 loop reads CSASSPNTIYF. CDR3 coding DNA: TGCAGTGCTAGTTCTCCTAACACCATATATTTT.

The chain has TRBV7-3 and TRBJ2-2; TRBD1 is a possible D gene (6 bases). In germline, CDR1 is SGHTA, CDR2 FQGTGA. The V and J ends lost 4 bases and 1 base respectively, with 7 bases between them. The CDR3 spans 14 residues. The CDR3 reads CASSSGQNTGELFF. In nucleotides, the CDR3 is TGTGCCAGCAGCTCGGGACAGAACACCGGGGAGCTGTTTTTT.

In this sample, this clone turned up once. It may be a read error: a sequence one base away is much more abundant. Different DNA sequences within this sample yield the same CDR3. This chain connects TRBV7-2 to TRBJ1-5; possibly TRBD1 for D (5 bases). The V gene's germline CDR1 is SGHTA and CDR2 FQGNSA. The CDR3 is 13 amino acids. The germline V and J ends were trimmed by 2 bases and 5 bases, with 7 bases remaining between them. The CDR3 loop is CASSLQGDQPQHF. CDR3 nucleotides: TGTGCCAGCAGCTTACAGGGAGATCAGCCCCAGCATTTT.

The chain joins TRBV6-6 to TRBJ1-5; 8 bases map to TRBD1. V lost 5 bases and J lost 2; bases outside the gene matches: 5. Germline V gene sequence: CDR1 MNHNY, CDR2 SVGAGI (reference sequence). The CDR3 consists of 15 residues. CDR3 amino acids: CASSETGARNQPQHF. Here the CDR3 DNA reads TGTGCCAGCAGTGAGACAGGGGCCCGCAATCAGCCCCAGCATTTT.

The chain employs TRBV2 and TRBJ2-3, with D unresolved. The CDR3 runs to 13 residues. Germline V gives CDR1 SNHLY, CDR2 FYNNEI. Trimming took off 3 bases at V and 4 bases at J, with 8 bases between the two ends. The CDR3 DNA is TGTGCCAGCAGTGAGGGCCCGGCAGATACGCAGTATTTT. It encodes CASSEGPADTQYF.

This clone was recorded only once. The rearrangement joins TRBV15 to TRBJ1-5, with a tentative D call TRBD1 (5 bases). CDR1 LNHNV and CDR2 YYDKDF come from the germline V gene (reference sequence). The V end lost 3 bases, the J end lost 0 bases, and 15 bases lay between the germline ends. This CDR3 has 17 amino acids. The CDR3 reads CATSSLSSTDSNQPQHF. The CDR3 DNA reads as TGTGCCACCAGCAGCCTTAGTTCGACAGATAGCAATCAGCCCCAGCATTTT.

This chain connects TRBV18 to TRBJ2-5, with no clear D. Trimming removed 5 bases from V and 2 bases from J, with 3 bases in between. CDR1 and CDR2 from the germline V gene are KGHSH and LQKENI. The CDR3 contains 11 residues. The CDR3 DNA sequence: TGTGCCAGCTCAAGGCAAGAGACCCAGTACTTC. This translates into CASSRQETQYF. Using reference TRBV18 and TRBJ2-5 for the parts outside the CDR3, the full variable domain is NAGVMQNPRHLVRRRGQEARLRCSPMKGHSHVYWYRQLPEEGLKFMVYLQKENIIDESGMPKERFSAEFPKEGPSILRIQQVVRGDSAAYFCASSRQETQYFGPGTRLLVL.